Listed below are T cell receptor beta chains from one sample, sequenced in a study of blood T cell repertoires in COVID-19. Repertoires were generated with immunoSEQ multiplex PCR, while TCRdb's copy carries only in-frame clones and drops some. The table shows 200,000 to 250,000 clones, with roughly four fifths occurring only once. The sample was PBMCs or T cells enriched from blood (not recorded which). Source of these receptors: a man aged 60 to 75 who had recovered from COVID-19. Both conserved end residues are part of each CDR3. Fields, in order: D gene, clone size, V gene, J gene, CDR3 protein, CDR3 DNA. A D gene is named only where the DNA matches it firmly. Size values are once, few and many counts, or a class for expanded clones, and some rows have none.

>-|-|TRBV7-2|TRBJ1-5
CASSPGPMRSNQPQHF
TGTGCCAGCAGTCCCGGTCCGATGCGGAGCAATCAGCCCCAGCATTTT
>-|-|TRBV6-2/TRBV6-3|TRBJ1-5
CASSPTGNNQPQHF
TGTGCCAGCAGTCCCACAGGGAACAATCAGCCCCAGCATTTT
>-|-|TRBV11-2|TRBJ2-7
CASSLAVWGLSYEQYF
TGTGCCAGCAGCTTAGCGGTCTGGGGGCTGTCCTACGAGCAGTACTTC
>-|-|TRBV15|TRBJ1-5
CATSRDLSQPQHF
TGTGCCACCAGCAGAGATCTAAGTCAGCCCCAGCATTTT
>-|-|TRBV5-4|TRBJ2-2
CASSLAGGGVGELFF
TGTGCCAGCAGCTTGGCAGGGGGAGGCGTCGGGGAGCTGTTTTTT
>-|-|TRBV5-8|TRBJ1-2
CASTPRRAAYGYTF
TGTGCCAGCACCCCTAGGCGGGCAGCTTATGGCTACACCTTC
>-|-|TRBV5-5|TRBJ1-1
CASSWGGSPTEAFF
TGTGCCAGCAGCTGGGGAGGGTCCCCCACTGAAGCTTTCTTT
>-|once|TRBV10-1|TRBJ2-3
CASSEGTSTDTQYF
TGCGCCAGCAGTGAGGGTACTAGCACAGATACGCAGTATTTT
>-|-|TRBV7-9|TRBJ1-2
CASSIRGSGYTF
TGTGCCAGCAGCATCCGAGGTTCGGGCTACACCTTC
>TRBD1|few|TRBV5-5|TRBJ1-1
CASSPEQGQNTEAFF
TGTGCCAGCAGCCCTGAACAGGGGCAGAACACTGAAGCTTTCTTT